The TCR beta chain under discussion was sequenced for a study of identical twins. Study-level results: Excess twin sharing in beta out-of-frame sequences was weaker. Zero-insertion analyses could be partly confounded by invariant MAIT and iNKT cells. Fewer insertions marked abundant cord blood beta clonotypes; young adult naive trended weakly, memory not at all.

Template switching supplied a universal primer site; unique molecular identifiers were carried on the cDNA. MiXCR was run by TCRdb on the 5' RACE reads, yielding one entry per CDR3 protein. The repertoire includes 450,000 or so distinct CDR3 sequences, more than 13% of them detected once, and about 0.54% sits in the top ten. A remark on this clonotype: Its antigen is still unknown.

These same data were also listed under a study on yellow fever vaccine responses in identical twins.

The specimen sequenced was CD4+ T cells sorted from blood. This clonotype was obtained from a woman under 30 in good health.

This CDR3 reads CASSPGTSAWGVGELFF. In nucleotides, the CDR3 is TGTGCCAGCAGTCCCGGGACTAGCGCTTGGGGGGTCGGGGAGCTGTTTTTT. The rearrangement links TRBV5-4 to TRBJ2-2; 10 bases are a match to TRBD2. The germline V gene encodes CDR1 SGHNT and CDR2 YYREEE (reference sequence). V trimming: 5 bases; J trimming: 7 bases; junction bases outside the gene matches: 14. The CDR3 sequence is 17 residues long.